In its sample, the clone carrying this T cell receptor beta chain was seen a few times. This record comes from a study of blood T cell repertoires in COVID-19. Overall study: Whether acute or convalescent, the COVID-19 samples came from the United States, Italy and Spain.

This CDR3 comprises 12 residues. Trimming left V 6 bases short and J 7 bases short, with 13 bases between. The V gene's germline CDR1 is WSHSY and CDR2 SAAADI. Per the original data handling: Nucleated cell counts were estimated from reference gene primer amplification. Method: immunoSEQ multiplex PCR; TCRdb's copy keeps in-frame clones and lacks some. The V and J calls and clone size were taken over from that table, and D and trimming were inferred from the DNA. This sample has about 240,000 clones, with about 86% found just once. Cohorts were assigned according to the clinical history that participants reported.

Sequenced: PBMCs or T cells enriched from blood (not recorded which). This receptor was taken from a woman in her thirties or forties with acute COVID-19. The chain links TRBV10-2 to TRBJ2-7, with D possibly matching TRBD2 (6 bases). The CDR3 DNA reads TGCGCCAGCAGCCCGGGACTGGCGGAGCAGTACTTC. This sequence encodes CASSPGLAEQYF.